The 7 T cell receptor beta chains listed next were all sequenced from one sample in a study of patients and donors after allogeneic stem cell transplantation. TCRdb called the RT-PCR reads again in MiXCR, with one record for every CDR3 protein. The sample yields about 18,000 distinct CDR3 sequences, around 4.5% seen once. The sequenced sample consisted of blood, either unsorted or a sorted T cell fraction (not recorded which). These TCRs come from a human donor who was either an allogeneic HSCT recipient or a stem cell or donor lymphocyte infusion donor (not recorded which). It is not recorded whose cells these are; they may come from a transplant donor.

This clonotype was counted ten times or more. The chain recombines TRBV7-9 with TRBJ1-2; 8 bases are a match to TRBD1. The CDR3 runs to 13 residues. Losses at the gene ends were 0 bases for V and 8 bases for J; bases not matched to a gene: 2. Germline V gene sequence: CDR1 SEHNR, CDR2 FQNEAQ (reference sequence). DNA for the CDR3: TGTGCCAGCAGCTTAGCGTCAGGGGGCGGCTACACCTTC. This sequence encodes CASSLASGGGYTF.

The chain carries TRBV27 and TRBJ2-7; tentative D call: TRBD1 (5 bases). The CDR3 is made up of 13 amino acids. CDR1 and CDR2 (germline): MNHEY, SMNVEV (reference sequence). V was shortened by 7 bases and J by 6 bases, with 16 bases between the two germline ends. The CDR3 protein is CASKGWSDGEQYF. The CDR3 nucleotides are TGTGCCAGCAAGGGGTGGAGTGACGGCGAGCAGTACTTC.

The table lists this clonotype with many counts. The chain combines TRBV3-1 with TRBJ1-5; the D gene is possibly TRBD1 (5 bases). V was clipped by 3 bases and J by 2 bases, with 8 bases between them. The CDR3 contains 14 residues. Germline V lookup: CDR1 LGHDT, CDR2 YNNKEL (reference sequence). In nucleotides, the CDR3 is TGTGCCAGCAGCCATGGGACGGGCAATCAGCCCCAGCATTTT. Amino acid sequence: CASSHGTGNQPQHF.

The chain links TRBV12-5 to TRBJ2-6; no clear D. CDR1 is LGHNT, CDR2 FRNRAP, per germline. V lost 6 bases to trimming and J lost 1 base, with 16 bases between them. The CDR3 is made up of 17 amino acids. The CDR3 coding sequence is TGTGCTAGTGGCCCTGCCGACATCATATCTGGGGCCAACGTCCTGACTTTC. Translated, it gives CASGPADIISGANVLTF.

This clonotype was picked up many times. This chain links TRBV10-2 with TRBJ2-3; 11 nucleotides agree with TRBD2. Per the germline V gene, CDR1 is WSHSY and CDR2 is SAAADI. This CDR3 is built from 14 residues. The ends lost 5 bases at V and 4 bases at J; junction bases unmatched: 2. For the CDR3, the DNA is TGCGCCAGCAGTCTTAGCGGGGGGGCAGATACGCAGTATTTT. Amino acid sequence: CASSLSGGADTQYF.

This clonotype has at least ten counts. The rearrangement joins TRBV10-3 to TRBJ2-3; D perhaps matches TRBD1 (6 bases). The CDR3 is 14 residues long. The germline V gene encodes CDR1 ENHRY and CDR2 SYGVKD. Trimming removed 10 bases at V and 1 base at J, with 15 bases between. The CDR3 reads CATQGPFRTDTQYF. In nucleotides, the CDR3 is TGTGCCACACAGGGACCCTTTCGCACAGATACGCAGTATTTT.

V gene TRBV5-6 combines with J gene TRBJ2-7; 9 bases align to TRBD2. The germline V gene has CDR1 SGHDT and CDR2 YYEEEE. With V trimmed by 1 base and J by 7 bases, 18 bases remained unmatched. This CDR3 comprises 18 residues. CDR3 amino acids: CASSLLDGGRAGMGEQYF. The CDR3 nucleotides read TGTGCCAGCAGCTTGTTAGACGGCGGGAGGGCCGGTATGGGAGAGCAGTACTTC.